What follows are 29 T cell receptor beta chains derived from one specimen sequenced in a study of shared clonotypes between healthy human individuals. Assay: immunoSEQ multiplex PCR; the TCRdb copy retains only in-frame clones and omits some. This table has approximately 620,000 clones, more than 95% appearing once. The specimen sequenced was naive CD4+ T cells sorted from blood. Subset denoted: CD45RA+ positively selected. The receptor set was obtained from a woman aged 25 to 39 in good health.

This chain connects TRBV5-4 to TRBJ2-5; D possibly corresponds to TRBD1 (6 bases). CDR3 length: 15 amino acids. Germline CDR1 SGHNT, CDR2 YYREEE (reference sequence). V was trimmed by 4 bases and J by 5 bases, leaving 18 bases between them. DNA for the CDR3: TGTGCCAGCAGCGCTCAACAGGGTAGGGTGGAGACCCAGTACTTC. This sequence encodes CASSAQQGRVETQYF. The full variable domain, with the rest looked up from reference TRBV5-4 and TRBJ2-5, is ETGVTQSPTHLIKTRGQQVTLRCSSQSGHNTVSWYQQALGQGPQFIFQYYREEENGRGNFPPRFSGLQFPNYSSELNVNALELDDSALYLCASSAQQGRVETQYFGPGTRLLVL.

The V call is TRBV14, the J call TRBJ2-5; tentatively, D is TRBD1 or TRBD2 (5 bases each). With 3 bases removed from V and 2 bases from J, the gap between germline ends came to 7 bases. The CDR3 has 13 residues. Germline CDR1 is SGHDN and CDR2 is FVKESK. The CDR3 region is CASSQGRQETQYF. CDR3 nucleotides: TGTGCCAGCAGCCAGGGACGACAAGAGACCCAGTACTTC.

This chain links TRBV5-1 with TRBJ2-1; the D gene is possibly TRBD1 (6 bases). The germline V and J ends were trimmed by 4 bases and 2 bases, with 13 bases remaining between them. Germline CDR1 SGHRS, CDR2 YFSETQ. The CDR3 is made up of 15 amino acids. In DNA form, the CDR3 reads TGCGCCAGCAGCCGCGACAGGAGTACCTACAATGAGCAGTTCTTC. Amino acid sequence: CASSRDRSTYNEQFF. Full variable domain (missing parts from reference TRBV5-1 and TRBJ2-1): KAGVTQTPRYLIKTRGQQVTLSCSPISGHRSVSWYQQTPGQGLQFLFEYFSETQRNKGNFPGRFSGRQFSNSRSEMNVSTLELGDSALYLCASSRDRSTYNEQFFGPGTRLTVL.

This rearrangement joins TRBV5-1 to TRBJ2-1, with TRBD2 identical over 7 bases. J gave up 8 bases and V 7 bases, and 15 bases lay outside the gene matches. The length of the CDR3 is 15 residues. Per germline, CDR1 SGHRS and CDR2 YFSETQ. The CDR3 DNA is TGCGCCAGCCGAGGGCGGGAGCCCCGCGGGGATGAGCAGTTCTTC. Protein: CASRGREPRGDEQFF.

The chain carries TRBV5-1 and TRBJ1-4, with D unresolved. Germline V lookup: CDR1 SGHRS, CDR2 YFSETQ. This CDR3 spans 15 amino acids. V was shortened by 2 bases and J by 3 bases, with 11 bases between the two germline ends. For the CDR3, the DNA is TGCGCCAGCAGCTTAAAAGGTGGGCCTAATGAAAAACTGTTTTTT. Protein product: CASSLKGGPNEKLFF.

The J gene is TRBJ2-1, the V gene TRBV19, with D perhaps matching TRBD1 or TRBD2 (6 bases each). Trimming took 5 bases from V and 5 from J, leaving 10 bases between them. Germline-derived CDR1 and CDR2 are LNHDA and SQIVND (reference sequence). This CDR3 is 13 amino acids long. The CDR3 here is CASSGGGHNEQFF. The CDR3 region has the DNA TGTGCCAGTAGTGGAGGGGGACACAATGAGCAGTTCTTC.

This clone appeared once. This chain uses TRBV28 with TRBJ2-5; 10 bases are a match to TRBD2. The end of the DNA aligns better with TRBJ2-7, so the J call may be wrong. The CDR3 contains 15 residues. The germline V gene has CDR1 MDHEN and CDR2 SYDVKM. CDR3 DNA: TGTGCCAGCAGTTGGGGGACTAGCGTATCTTACGAGCAGTACTTC. This translates into CASSWGTSVSYEQYF.

The gene calls are TRBV28 and TRBJ1-1; D is uncertain. CDR3 size: 13 residues. V was trimmed by 5 bases and J by 1 base, leaving 8 bases between them. Germline values: CDR1 MDHEN, CDR2 SYDVKM. The CDR3 DNA follows: TGTGCCAGCAGTCTCCGGGGGAACACTGAAGCTTTCTTT. Amino acid sequence: CASSLRGNTEAFF.

This clone was counted only a few times. V gene TRBV29-1 combines with J gene TRBJ2-7; D is possibly TRBD1 (5 bases). With 3 bases removed from V and 2 bases from J, the gap between germline ends came to 11 bases. Germline V gives CDR1 SQVTM, CDR2 ANQGSEA. This CDR3 has 13 amino acids. The chain's CDR3 is CSVESGPPYEQYF. In DNA form, the CDR3 reads TGCAGCGTTGAGTCAGGGCCTCCCTACGAGCAGTACTTC.

The rearrangement uses TRBV28 and TRBJ2-3; 9 bases fit TRBD2. There are 17 residues in the CDR3. The germline V gene has CDR1 MDHEN and CDR2 SYDVKM. Trimming took 3 bases from V and 8 from J; bases not matched to a gene: 15. For the CDR3, the DNA is TGTGCCAGCAGTTTCCCCCCCGGGGGCGGGAGGGCCGGTACGCAGTATTTT. Its translation is CASSFPPGGGRAGTQYF.

This clone was seen just once. V is TRBV15 and J is TRBJ1-4, with D unclear. V was trimmed by 1 base and J by 5 bases, leaving 11 bases between them. Looked up from germline, CDR1 is LNHNV and CDR2 is YYDKDF (reference sequence). This CDR3 has 15 amino acids. The CDR3 DNA reads as TGTGCCACCAGCAGAGTGTTGGAGAACAATGAAAAACTGTTTTTT. Its translation is CATSRVLENNEKLFF. The full variable domain, rest sourced from reference TRBV15 and TRBJ1-4, is DAMVIQNPRYQVTQFGKPVTLSCSQTLNHNVMYWYQQKSSQAPKLLFHYYDKDFNNEADTPDNFQSRRPNTSFCFLDIRSPGLGDTAMYLCATSRVLENNEKLFFGSGTQLSVL.

The chain links TRBV30 to TRBJ1-5; D is undetermined. The CDR3 loop spans 14 amino acids. V lost 1 base to trimming and J lost 5 bases, with 12 bases between them. The germline gives CDR1 GTSNPN, CDR2 SVGIG (reference sequence). The chain's CDR3 is CAWSARGRDQPQHF. In DNA, the CDR3 is TGTGCCTGGAGTGCCAGAGGGCGGGATCAGCCCCAGCATTTT.

The chain is built from TRBV7-9 and TRBJ2-7; TRBD2 is a possible D gene (6 bases). V gave up 5 bases and J gave up 3 bases, with 20 bases separating them. The CDR3 runs to 16 residues. Germline V gene lookup returns CDR1 SEHNR and CDR2 FQNEAQ (reference sequence). CDR3 sequence: CASSTRRSGLDYEQYF. The DNA for the CDR3 is TGTGCCAGCAGCACCCGCAGGAGCGGGCTAGACTACGAGCAGTACTTC. Based on the CDR3 plus reference TRBV7-9 and TRBJ2-7, the full variable domain is DTGVSQNPRHKITKRGQNVTFRCDPISEHNRLYWYRQTLGQGPEFLTYFQNEAQLEKSRLLSDRFSAERPKGSFSTLEIQRTEQGDSAMYLCASSTRRSGLDYEQYFGPGTRLTVT.

About this clone: The sample holds other DNA sequences that translate to the same CDR3. V is TRBV28 and J is TRBJ1-1; TRBD1 agrees at 7 bases. This CDR3 comprises 11 residues. With V trimmed by 4 bases and J by 8 bases, 1 base remained unmatched. Germline V gene lookup returns CDR1 MDHEN and CDR2 SYDVKM. CDR3 nucleotides: TGTGCCAGCAGTTCGACAGGGGAAGCTTTCTTT. This encodes CASSSTGEAFF.

This chain uses TRBV18 with TRBJ1-3; D is ambiguous. Looked up from germline, CDR1 is KGHSH and CDR2 is LQKENI. Trimming cost V 0 bases and J 7 bases, with 10 bases left between them. The CDR3 loop spans 14 amino acids. CDR3 sequence reads: CASSPPARSNTIYF. CDR3 in DNA: TGTGCCAGCTCACCACCGGCCCGATCCAACACCATATATTTT.

The chain joins TRBV2 to TRBJ2-6; D might be TRBD1 (6 bases). The CDR3 has 19 residues. V dropped 6 bases and J dropped 0 bases, with 21 bases sitting between them. Germline CDR1 reads SNHLY; CDR2 reads FYNNEI. CDR3 coding DNA: TGTGCCAGCAGGGACGGACAGAAGAAACCGTTCTCTGGGGCCAACGTCCTGACTTTC. Translated: CASRDGQKKPFSGANVLTF.

V gene TRBV4-2 combines with J gene TRBJ2-3; 9 nucleotides agree with TRBD2. Germline loops: CDR1 LGHNA, CDR2 YNFKEQ. This CDR3 has 18 amino acids. Germline trimming cut 2 bases from V and 6 bases from J; bases unmatched to any gene: 15. The CDR3 spells CASSQRGIAGVFQDTQYF. In DNA, the CDR3 is TGTGCCAGCAGCCAAAGGGGAATAGCGGGAGTATTCCAGGATACGCAGTATTTT.

The V gene is TRBV5-1, the J gene TRBJ1-4; 7 nucleotides align to TRBD1. The CDR3 is 15 amino acids. V lost 0 bases to trimming and J lost 2 bases; unmatched junction nucleotides: 1. Per germline, CDR1 SGHRS and CDR2 YFSETQ. The CDR3 region has the DNA TGCGCCAGCAGCTTGGCGACAGGGACTAATGAAAAACTGTTTTTT. Translation: CASSLATGTNEKLFF. The complete variable domain, with remaining parts taken from reference TRBV5-1 and TRBJ1-4, reads KAGVTQTPRYLIKTRGQQVTLSCSPISGHRSVSWYQQTPGQGLQFLFEYFSETQRNKGNFPGRFSGRQFSNSRSEMNVSTLELGDSALYLCASSLATGTNEKLFFGSGTQLSVL.

The V call is TRBV9, the J call TRBJ1-1; no reliable D call. Trimming shortened V by 1 base and J by 5 bases, and 9 bases separated the two germline ends. CDR1 and CDR2 from the germline V gene are SGDLS and YYNGEE. This CDR3 comprises 13 residues. CDR3 bases: TGTGCCAGCAGCGTAACTATTTCGACTGAAGCTTTCTTT. It is translated as CASSVTISTEAFF.

This clone appeared a few times. J is TRBJ2-2 and V is TRBV29-1; unclear D gene. Germline V gene sequence: CDR1 SQVTM, CDR2 ANQGSEA. The CDR3 has 11 amino acids. The V end was cut by 7 bases, the J end by 1 base, with 4 bases between. The CDR3 loop reads CSAVNTGELFF. CDR3 bases: TGCAGCGCAGTGAACACCGGGGAGCTGTTTTTT.

The rearrangement joins TRBV11-2 to TRBJ1-1; 7 bases are shared with TRBD1. Losses at the gene ends were 2 bases for V and 6 bases for J; bases not matched to a gene: 18. The CDR3 is 18 amino acids. Germline V gene data show CDR1 as SGHAT and CDR2 as FQNNGV. The CDR3 nucleotides are TGTGCCAGCAGCTTACGGTTTGGGGTTGACAGGGCGGGTCCTGAAGCTTTCTTT. It yields the protein CASSLRFGVDRAGPEAFF.

In this sample, this clone turned up once. The rearrangement uses TRBV10-3 and TRBJ2-3, with TRBD2 as a possible D gene (6 bases). The V gene lost 7 bases and the J gene lost 3 bases, with 14 bases spanning the gap. Germline V gives CDR1 ENHRY, CDR2 SYGVKD. The CDR3 totals 14 residues. For the CDR3, the DNA is TGTGCCATCAAACGGGACTCACGTACAGATACGCAGTATTTT. This sequence encodes CAIKRDSRTDTQYF.

Comments on this clone: One end of the junction varies from germline; a read error may be responsible. The CDR3 protein is CGSVGYTF. In DNA, the CDR3 is TGTGGTAGCGTTGGCTACACCTTC. The rearrangement joins TRBV20-1 to TRBJ1-2; no definite D call. This CDR3 spans 8 amino acids. CDR1 is DFQATT and CDR2 is SNEGSKA in the germline V gene (reference sequence).

The chain recombines TRBV5-1 with TRBJ2-1; 10 bases are a match to TRBD2. The germline V gene has CDR1 SGHRS and CDR2 YFSETQ. V dropped 0 bases and J dropped 3; count of bases not matched to a gene: 6. The CDR3 length is 17 residues. CDR3 sequence reads: CASSLAPGLADYNEQFF. CDR3 coding DNA: TGCGCCAGCAGCTTGGCCCCCGGACTAGCGGACTACAATGAGCAGTTCTTC. Together with reference TRBV5-1 and TRBJ2-1, the CDR3 gives the full variable domain: KAGVTQTPRYLIKTRGQQVTLSCSPISGHRSVSWYQQTPGQGLQFLFEYFSETQRNKGNFPGRFSGRQFSNSRSEMNVSTLELGDSALYLCASSLAPGLADYNEQFFGPGTRLTVL.

The chain employs TRBV6-1 and TRBJ2-7, with TRBD2 matching 11 bases. Unmatched junction bases numbered 6, after V lost 6 bases and J lost 2 bases. Germline-derived CDR1 and CDR2 are MNHNS and SASEGT. The CDR3 length is 15 residues. The DNA for the CDR3 is TGTGCCAGCAGCTATCTTAGCGGGAGGGCCTACGAGCAGTACTTC. Protein: CASSYLSGRAYEQYF.

As DNA, the CDR3 is TGTGCCAGCAGTGGGACAGGGGGCTCGGGGCAGCCCCAGCATTTT. Its protein product is CASSGTGGSGQPQHF. This chain links TRBV6-1 with TRBJ1-5; 11 positions match TRBD1. Germline V gene sequence: CDR1 MNHNS, CDR2 SASEGT. This CDR3 has 15 residues. V trimming: 4 bases; J trimming: 7 bases; junction bases outside the gene matches: 6.

This rearrangement joins TRBV6-5 to TRBJ1-4; D is undetermined. The CDR3 contains 15 residues. Germline CDR1 MNHEY, CDR2 SVGAGI. Trimming stripped 4 bases from V and 2 bases from J, with 11 bases between. This CDR3 is CASSSAGSTNEKLFF. CDR3 coding DNA: TGTGCCAGCAGTTCGGCGGGGAGTACTAATGAAAAACTGTTTTTT.

This chain uses TRBV5-5 with TRBJ1-5; D is ambiguous. The germline V gene encodes CDR1 SGHKS and CDR2 YYEKEE (reference sequence). V lost 5 bases, J lost 7 bases, and 13 bases lay in between. The CDR3 is made up of 13 amino acids. CDR3 sequence: CASSLRTQQPQHF. In DNA form, the CDR3 reads TGTGCCAGCAGTCTAAGGACGCAACAGCCCCAGCATTTT.

Only one count was recorded for this clone. The chain is built from TRBV10-1 and TRBJ2-3, with TRBD2 matching over 13 bases. Germline V lookup: CDR1 WNHNN, CDR2 SYGVQD (reference sequence). The CDR3 is 14 residues long. V was clipped by 5 bases and J by 6 bases; unmatched bases: 2. CDR3 sequence: CASSRTSGSDTQYF. The CDR3 DNA reads as TGCGCCAGCAGTAGGACTAGCGGGAGTGATACGCAGTATTTT.